This TCR beta chain emerged from a study of identical twins. Via MiXCR, TCRdb re-called the 5' RACE reads, giving one row per CDR3 protein. The sample lists hundreds of thousands of distinct CDR3 sequences; around a sixth were seen once. On this clonotype: The junction differs from germline at one of its ends, possibly a read error.

CDR3 length equals 14 residues. Germline V gene data show CDR1 as LGHDT and CDR2 as YNNKEL (reference sequence). The sample also formed part of further work on T cells expressing NK-cell markers.

The clonotype comes from a woman under 30 in good health. The chain employs TRBV3-1 and TRBJ2-5; tentatively, D is TRBD1 (6 bases). Sequenced: PBMCs. The CDR3 sequence is CASSKVDRQVTQYF. In DNA form, the CDR3 reads TGTGCCAGCAGCAAAGTGGACAGACAAGTGACCCAGTACTTC.